This T cell receptor beta chain was profiled in a study of CD8+CD57+ T cells in acquired aplastic anemia. Across the whole study: The DNA of sorted CD4+ and CD8+ cells averaged 3.2 ug. Overall study results and limits: Between patients and controls, CD8+ Simpson's diversity did not vary significantly. Patients and controls shared twenty-nine CD8+ CDR3 sequences, which appeared highly expressed in patients and within their immunodominant clones.

Trimming removed 0 bases from V and 2 bases from J, with 10 bases in between. The CDR3 sequence is 15 residues long. Germline V lookup: CDR1 LGHNA, CDR2 YNFKEQ. Note on this clonotype: The target antigen is unknown.

CDR3 and TCR beta VDJ profiling relied on genomic DNA as the template. One entry per CDR3 protein, called by TCRdb with MiXCR from the reads. The sample consists of under 200,000 distinct CDR3 sequences, roughly 50% of them appearing once. For sequencing, patients were chosen who had shown expansion of CD8+CD57+ cells by flow cytometry. Patients were untreated when blood was sampled. The chain links TRBV4-2 to TRBJ1-2; unclear D gene. The clonotype originates from a human donor with aplastic anemia. Sequencing was performed on sorted CD4+, CD8+, or CD8+CD57+ T cells (not recorded which) from PBMCs. The CDR3 spells CASSQDISSNYGYTF. As DNA, the CDR3 is TGTGCCAGCAGCCAAGACATCTCCTCAAACTATGGCTACACCTTC.